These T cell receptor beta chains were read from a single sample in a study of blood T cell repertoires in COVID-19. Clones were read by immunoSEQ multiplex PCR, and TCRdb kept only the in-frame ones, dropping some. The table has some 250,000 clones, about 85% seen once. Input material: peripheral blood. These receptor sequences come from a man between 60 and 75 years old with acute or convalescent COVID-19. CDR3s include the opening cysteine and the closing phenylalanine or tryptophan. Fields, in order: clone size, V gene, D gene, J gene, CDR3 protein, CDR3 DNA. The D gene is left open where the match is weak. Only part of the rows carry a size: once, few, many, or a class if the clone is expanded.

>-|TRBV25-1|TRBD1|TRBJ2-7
CASSERDRESDEQYF
TGTGCCAGCAGTGAAAGGGACAGGGAATCGGACGAGCAGTACTTC
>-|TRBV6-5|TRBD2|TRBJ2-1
CASSSFGTSGTNEQFF
TGTGCCAGCAGTTCGTTCGGGACTAGCGGAACCAATGAGCAGTTCTTC
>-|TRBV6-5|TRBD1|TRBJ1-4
CASNRQGQEKLFF
TGTGCCAGCAACCGACAGGGGCAGGAAAAACTGTTTTTT
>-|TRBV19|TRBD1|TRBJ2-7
CASSTGQGPYEQYF
TGTGCCAGTAGTACTGGACAGGGCCCCTACGAGCAGTACTTC
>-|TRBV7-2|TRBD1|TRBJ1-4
CASSSLSYQTGRKLFF
TGTGCCAGCAGCTCCCTTAGCTATCAGACAGGGCGCAAACTGTTTTTT
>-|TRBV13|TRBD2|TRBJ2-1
CASSPGLAGYNEQFF
TGTGCCAGCAGCCCCGGACTAGCGGGATACAATGAGCAGTTCTTC
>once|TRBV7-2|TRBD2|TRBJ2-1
CASRPGGSYNEQFF
TGTGCCAGCAGACCGGGGGGCTCCTACAATGAGCAGTTCTTC
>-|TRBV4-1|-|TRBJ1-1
CASSQKTGFGTEAFF
TGCGCCAGCAGCCAAAAAACAGGGTTTGGCACTGAAGCTTTCTTT
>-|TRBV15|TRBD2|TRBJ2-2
CATSRGIAGTGELFF
TGTGCCACCAGCAGAGGCATAGCGGGAACCGGGGAGCTGTTTTTT
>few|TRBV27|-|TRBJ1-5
CASSLSRASDQPQHF
TGTGCCAGCAGTTTATCCAGGGCCTCGGATCAGCCCCAGCATTTT
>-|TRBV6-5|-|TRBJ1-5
CASSYGGAAQPQHF
TGTGCCAGCAGTTACGGGGGGGCTGCTCAGCCCCAGCATTTT
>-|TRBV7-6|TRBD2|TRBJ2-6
CASSLVPGGSAGANVLTF
TGTGCCAGCAGCTTAGTCCCGGGGGGGTCGGCTGGGGCCAACGTCCTGACTTTC
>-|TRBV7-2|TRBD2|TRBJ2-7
CASSVAGLAGGYEQYF
TGTGCCAGCAGCGTTGCGGGACTAGCGGGAGGCTACGAGCAGTACTTC
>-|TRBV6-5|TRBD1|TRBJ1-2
CASKTGQGGYGYTF
TGTGCCAGCAAAACGGGACAGGGTGGATATGGCTACACCTTC
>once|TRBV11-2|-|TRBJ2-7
CASTPGRTLGLYEQYF
TGTGCCAGCACCCCCGGGCGGACCCTGGGGCTCTACGAGCAGTACTTC
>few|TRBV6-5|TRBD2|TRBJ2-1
CASTSLAGDNEQFF
TGTGCCAGCACCTCACTAGCGGGAGACAATGAGCAGTTCTTC
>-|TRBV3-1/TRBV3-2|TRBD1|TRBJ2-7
CASSQVPGQGIYEQYF
TGTGCCAGCAGCCAGGTTCCGGGACAGGGGATCTACGAGCAGTACTTC